This TCR beta chain emerged from a study of OX40 agonist ivuxolimab in advanced cancers. Overall study context: Ivuxolimab, which is an agonistic anti-OX40 (CD134) antibody, was administered to the patients. Subjects had a mean age of around 60 years, with a range of roughly 23 to 79; around 80% were male.

The table came from immunoSEQ multiplex PCR; TCRdb's copy has only in-frame clones and leaves some out. The table records tens of thousands of clones, 85% to 95% of them present only once. On this clone: Its antigen is unidentified.

Study-wide findings and caveats: Clones of CD4+ and CD8+ blood T cells grew by week 6 at doses of 0.1 to 3.0 mg/kg.

The CDR3 consists of 13 residues. Per the germline V gene, CDR1 is MNHEY and CDR2 is SMNVEV (reference sequence). V was trimmed by 3 bases and J by 3 bases, leaving 6 bases between them. V and J are TRBV27 and TRBJ1-5, with D hard to call. The TCR sequence derives from an adult with an advanced solid tumor such as melanoma, head and neck, liver or kidney cancer. The sample was CD4+ or CD8+ T cells sorted from blood, taken in a trial of the OX40 agonist ivuxolimab. CDR3 nucleotides: TGTGCCAGCAGTTTCAGAGACAATCAGCCCCAGCATTTT. Its translation: CASSFRDNQPQHF.